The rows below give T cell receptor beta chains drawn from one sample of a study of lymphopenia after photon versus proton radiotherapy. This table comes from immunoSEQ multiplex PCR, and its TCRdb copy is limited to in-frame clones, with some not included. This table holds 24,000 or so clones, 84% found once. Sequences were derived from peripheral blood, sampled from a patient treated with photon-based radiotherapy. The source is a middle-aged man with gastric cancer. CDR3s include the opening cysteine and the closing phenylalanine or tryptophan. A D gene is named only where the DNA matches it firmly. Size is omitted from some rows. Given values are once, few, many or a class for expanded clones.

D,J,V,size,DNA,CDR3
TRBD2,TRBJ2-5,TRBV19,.,TGTGCCAGTAGTCGGGCTAGCGGGTTCACAGAGACCCAGTACTTC,CASSRASGFTETQYF
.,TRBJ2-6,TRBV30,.,TGTGCTGGGCGGCGGCAGGACGACTCTGGGGCCAACGTCCTGACTTTC,CAGRRQDDSGANVLTF
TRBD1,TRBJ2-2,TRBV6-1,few,TGTGCCACAGAGGACAGGGGGGACACCGGGGAGCTGTTTTTT,CATEDRGDTGELFF
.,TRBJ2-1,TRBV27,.,TGTGCCAGCAGCGGGGCGGACAGCTCCTACAATGAGCAGTTCTTC,CASSGADSSYNEQFF
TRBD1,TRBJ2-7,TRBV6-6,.,TGTGCCAGCAGTTCAGGGGGATCCCTCTACGAGCAGTACTTC,CASSSGGSLYEQYF
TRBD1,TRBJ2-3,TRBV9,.,TGTGCCAGCAGCGTAGGTGGGACAGGGACAGATACGCAGTATTTT,CASSVGGTGTDTQYF
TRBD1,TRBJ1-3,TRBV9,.,TGTGCCAGCAGCGCCATAGGACAGGGGGTTGGAAACACCATATATTTT,CASSAIGQGVGNTIYF
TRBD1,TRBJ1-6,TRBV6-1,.,TGTGCCAGCAGGGGAACAGGGGCCAATTCACCCCTCCACTTT,CASRGTGANSPLHF
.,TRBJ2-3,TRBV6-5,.,TGTGCCAGCAGTTACACCGCAGGGGTCCCCACAGATACGCAGTATTTT,CASSYTAGVPTDTQYF
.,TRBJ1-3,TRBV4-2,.,TGTGCCAGCAGCCAAGGTTGGGAAACTGGAAACACCATATATTTT,CASSQGWETGNTIYF